Presented here are 8 T cell receptor beta chains from one specimen sequenced in a study of beta chain features in type 1 diabetes. Study-level findings and limits: Within each of all four CD4+ subsets, Type 1 diabetes patients had TCRB CDR3s that were moderately but significantly shorter.

Sequenced material consisted of expressed TCRB transcripts (all of the isolated RNA was reverse transcribed). TCRdb's table, derived via immunoSEQ multiplex PCR, lists solely in-frame clones and lacks some. The sample shows tens of thousands of clones, approximately 69% of them seen only once. These receptors have no known antigen. Material: Tregs from blood. These receptors were taken from a man aged 18-30 years with type 1 diabetes.

This sequence joins TRBV19 and TRBJ1-5, with D perhaps matching TRBD1 (6 bases). From germline, CDR1 is LNHDA and CDR2 SQIVND (reference sequence). V shed 6 bases and J shed 6 bases, with 12 bases lying between them. CDR3 length equals 13 residues. CDR3 sequence: CASRNRVGQPQHF. The CDR3 nucleotides read TGTGCCAGTAGAAACAGGGTGGGTCAGCCCCAGCATTTT.

This chain joins TRBV2 and TRBJ2-5, with unresolved D. CDR3 length: 11 amino acids. The germline V and J ends were trimmed by 4 bases and 5 bases, with 5 bases remaining between them. In germline, CDR1 is SNHLY, CDR2 FYNNEI. CDR3 coding DNA: TGTGCCAGCAGTGGCCGGGAGACCCAGTACTTC. It yields the protein CASSGRETQYF.

The J gene is TRBJ1-5, the V gene TRBV28; 7 nucleotides align to TRBD1. The V gene end was trimmed by 7 bases and the J gene end by 5 bases; junction bases not matched to a gene: 5. The length of the CDR3 is 13 residues. The germline V gene encodes CDR1 MDHEN and CDR2 SYDVKM. The CDR3 sequence: CASNDRADQPQHF. The CDR3 nucleotides are TGTGCCAGCAATGACAGGGCTGATCAGCCCCAGCATTTT.

The genes are TRBV27 and TRBJ2-7; no definite D call. The germline V gene has CDR1 MNHEY and CDR2 SMNVEV (reference sequence). The CDR3 spans 13 residues. The V and J ends lost 2 bases and 12 bases respectively, with 17 bases between them. CDR3 sequence (DNA): TGTGCCAGCAGTTTAATGGCCTCGGCGACTGTGTACTTC. Its protein product is CASSLMASATVYF.

CDR3 sequence (DNA): TGCAGTGCTTTAGGACGGGGGGAGCAGTTCTTC. Its protein product is CSALGRGEQFF. J is TRBJ2-1 and V is TRBV20-1; tentatively, D is TRBD2 (6 bases). This CDR3 is 11 amino acids long. Germline V gene sequence: CDR1 DFQATT, CDR2 SNEGSKA (reference sequence). The V gene lost 5 bases and the J gene lost 10 bases, with 12 bases spanning the gap.

The V call is TRBV19, the J call TRBJ2-3; 13 bases map to TRBD2. V trimming: 3 bases; J trimming: 6 bases; junction bases outside the gene matches: 6. The CDR3 is 16 amino acids. CDR1 LNHDA and CDR2 SQIVND come from the germline V gene (reference sequence). The CDR3 DNA is TGTGCCAGTAGTATTTTACTAGCGGGAGGGTTGGATACGCAGTATTTT. This gives the protein CASSILLAGGLDTQYF.

This chain connects TRBV4-2 to TRBJ1-2; 11 nucleotides match TRBD1. V trimming: 2 bases; J trimming: 4 bases; junction bases outside the gene matches: 9. The CDR3 has 17 residues. Germline V gives CDR1 LGHNA, CDR2 YNFKEQ. The chain's CDR3 is CASSQPQTGTGGYGYTF. The CDR3 coding sequence is TGTGCCAGCAGCCAACCTCAGACCGGGACAGGGGGCTATGGCTACACCTTC.

This rearrangement joins TRBV29-1 to TRBJ2-5, with D possibly TRBD2 on 5 matching bases. Looked up from germline, CDR1 is SQVTM and CDR2 is ANQGSEA. CDR3 length: 14 residues. V was clipped by 0 bases and J by 5 bases, with 13 bases between them. CDR3 sequence: CSVEEIEGSETQYF. The CDR3 coding sequence is TGCAGCGTTGAAGAAATAGAGGGATCTGAGACCCAGTACTTC.